Presented here are 32 T cell receptor beta chains from one specimen sequenced in a study of early T cells in non-severe SARS-CoV-2 infection. TCRdb itself ran the 5' RACE reads through MiXCR, one entry per CDR3 protein. The table has 70,000 to 95,000 distinct CDR3 sequences, around 11% seen once. Sequencing was done on a sample of whole blood. Receptors originate from an adult who was a healthcare worker with PCR-confirmed SARS-CoV-2 infection or an uninfected control (not recorded which).

This chain uses TRBV20-1 with TRBJ1-4, with 7 bases lining up with TRBD1. The germline V gene encodes CDR1 DFQATT and CDR2 SNEGSKA (reference sequence). V lost 3 bases, J lost 4 bases, and 2 bases stayed unmatched. The CDR3 consists of 13 residues. CDR3 DNA sequence: TGCAGTGCTAGTGGGACAGTTAATGAAAAACTGTTTTTT. It yields the protein CSASGTVNEKLFF.

Remarks on this clonotype: A much bigger clone sits one base away, suggesting this may be a read error. J is TRBJ1-3 and V is TRBV20-1; D is undetermined. Germline CDR1 and CDR2: DFQATT and SNEGSKA (reference sequence). Trimming removed 4 bases from V and 2 bases from J, with 15 bases in between. This CDR3 contains 15 residues. CDR3 loop: CSATMGSGTGNTIYF. CDR3 in DNA: TGCAGTGCTACCATGGGGTCTGGAACTGGAAACACCATATATTTT.

This chain uses TRBV7-2 with TRBJ1-4; no definite D call. Trimming pared 5 bases from V and 8 bases from J, leaving 12 bases between. The CDR3 contains 13 residues. Germline V lookup: CDR1 SGHTA, CDR2 FQGNSA. The CDR3 protein is CASSRLVGEKLFF. The CDR3 bases are TGTGCCAGCAGCCGCTTGGTCGGCGAAAAACTGTTTTTT.

The gene calls are TRBV4-2 and TRBJ2-7; D is possibly TRBD1 (6 bases). V was pared by 4 bases and J by 4 bases, with 14 bases between. From germline, CDR1 is LGHNA and CDR2 YNFKEQ. This CDR3 has 14 residues. CDR3 DNA sequence: TGTGCCAGCAGCCCCGGCCGGACAGATTACGAGCAGTACTTC. This sequence encodes CASSPGRTDYEQYF.

The table lists this clonotype with many counts. The chain is built from TRBV3-1 and TRBJ2-1; tentatively, D is TRBD2 (6 bases). The CDR3 is 15 residues long. Germline loops: CDR1 LGHDT, CDR2 YNNKEL (reference sequence). V lost 2 bases, J lost 0 bases, and 8 bases lay in between. CDR3 nucleotides: TGTGCCAGCAGCCAACAACTAGCCTCCTACAATGAGCAGTTCTTC. Translated, it gives CASSQQLASYNEQFF.

This clonotype was counted between two and nine times. The chain recombines TRBV29-1 with TRBJ1-2; D is unclear. The germline CDR1 and CDR2 sequences are SQVTM and ANQGSEA. The CDR3 loop spans 12 amino acids. The germline V and J ends were trimmed by 6 bases and 1 base, with 9 bases remaining between them. CDR3 nucleotide sequence: TGCAGCGTACCGGGTTATAACTATGGCTACACCTTC. Protein sequence: CSVPGYNYGYTF.

This clonotype was counted between two and nine times. The chain carries TRBV21-1 and TRBJ1-5; the table assigns TRBD1, which was not confirmed against the DNA. TRBV21-1 is designated a pseudogene. CDR3 length: 17 amino acids. CDR3 in amino acids: CASSKVLRGYSNQPQHF. CDR3 sequence (DNA): TGTGCCAGCAGCAAAGTATTACGGGGGTATAGCAATCAGCCCCAGCATTTT.

The chain joins TRBV24-1 to TRBJ2-1; the D gene could be TRBD1 or TRBD2 (5 bases each). This CDR3 contains 15 residues. CDR1 and CDR2 (germline): KGHDR, SFDVKD. V was shortened by 6 bases and J by 0 bases, with 11 bases between the two germline ends. The CDR3 DNA sequence: TGTGCCACCAGTTCCGGGACCCGCTCCTACAATGAGCAGTTCTTC. This gives the protein CATSSGTRSYNEQFF.

There are many counts of this clonotype. V is TRBV7-9 and J is TRBJ2-7; D is unclear. Per germline, CDR1 SEHNR and CDR2 FQNEAQ (reference sequence). The CDR3 has 13 amino acids. Trimming removed 5 bases at V and 5 bases at J, with 13 bases between. CDR3 DNA sequence: TGTGCCAGCAGCCCGGGCGGAGTCCACGAGCAGTACTTC. Protein: CASSPGGVHEQYF.

This clonotype appeared many times. The chain recombines TRBV6-5 with TRBJ2-1; TRBD2 agrees at 7 bases. The CDR3 length is 15 residues. CDR1 and CDR2 from the germline V gene are MNHEY and SVGAGI. The ends lost 2 bases at V and 7 bases at J; junction bases unmatched: 8. This CDR3 is CASSYLASGGNEQFF. CDR3 nucleotide sequence: TGTGCCAGCAGTTACCTGGCTAGCGGAGGGAATGAGCAGTTCTTC.

This clonotype was seen a single time. A read error is possible here, since a much larger clone lies one base away. In this CDR3 the conserved last residue, phenylalanine or tryptophan, is missing, so a read error is likely. The chain is built from TRBV7-2 and TRBJ1-5, with D possibly TRBD1 on 5 matching bases. The V end lost 5 bases, the J end lost 0 bases, and 11 bases lay between the germline ends. This CDR3 comprises 15 residues. Germline V gene lookup returns CDR1 SGHTA and CDR2 FQGNSA. The CDR3, as DNA: TGTGCCAGCAGCCGGGAGGGGTATAGCAATCAGCCCCAGCATTCT. Translated: CASSREGYSNQPQHS.

This clonotype was recorded at least ten times. The chain combines TRBV6-6 with TRBJ2-7; D is uncertain. The V gene's germline CDR1 is MNHNY and CDR2 SVGAGI (reference sequence). The V gene lost 2 bases and the J gene lost 6 bases, with 5 bases spanning the gap. This CDR3 contains 11 residues. CDR3 sequence: CASSYNLEQYF. The CDR3 DNA is TGTGCCAGCAGTTACAACCTCGAGCAGTACTTC.

This clonotype was seen only a few times. This chain links TRBV19 with TRBJ2-5; D perhaps matches TRBD1 (5 bases). Trimming left V 3 bases short and J 9 bases short, with 14 bases between. Germline loops: CDR1 LNHDA, CDR2 SQIVND (reference sequence). This CDR3 is 13 amino acids long. The CDR3: CASSIRREGAQYF. The CDR3 region has the DNA TGTGCCAGTAGTATCCGTAGGGAAGGGGCCCAGTACTTC.

There are many counts of this clonotype. The V gene is TRBV5-1, the J gene TRBJ2-7; 15 bases line up with TRBD2. V was pared by 2 bases and J by 2 bases, with 11 bases of the junction left unmatched. Looked up from germline, CDR1 is SGHRS and CDR2 is YFSETQ. This CDR3 region has 19 residues. In DNA, the CDR3 is TGCGCCAGCAGCTTTCCAACGGGACTAGCGGGGGGAGCCCCCTACGAGCAGTACTTC. It translates to CASSFPTGLAGGAPYEQYF.

This clonotype appeared a few times. The chain carries TRBV9 and TRBJ2-7; tentative D call: TRBD1 (6 bases). The V gene's germline CDR1 is SGDLS and CDR2 YYNGEE. Trimming stripped 4 bases from V and 2 bases from J, with 16 bases between. The CDR3 spans 15 residues. The CDR3 bases are TGTGCCAGCAGCCCCACAGGGATACCTACCTACGAGCAGTACTTC. Protein: CASSPTGIPTYEQYF.

The chain is built from TRBV20-1 and TRBJ2-7; TRBD2 aligns across 11 bases. After removal of 1 base from V and 3 bases from J, the junction contained 11 bases not matched to a gene. Germline V lookup: CDR1 DFQATT, CDR2 SNEGSKA (reference sequence). The CDR3 extends over 17 amino acids. The CDR3 loop reads CSARVVLAGGQVYEQYF. The DNA for the CDR3 is TGCAGTGCTAGAGTTGTGCTAGCGGGGGGCCAAGTCTACGAGCAGTACTTC.

This clonotype was detected only a few times. The chain carries TRBV15 and TRBJ2-5, with a possible D match to TRBD2 (6 bases). Germline V gene data show CDR1 as LNHNV and CDR2 as YYDKDF (reference sequence). The CDR3 has 15 residues. V lost 1 base and J 5 bases, leaving 14 bases between the germline ends. The CDR3 DNA follows: TGTGCCACCAGCAGAGGAGGGGACTTGAGCGAGACCCAGTACTTC. The encoded protein is CATSRGGDLSETQYF.

This clonotype was seen ten or more times. The V gene is TRBV27, the J gene TRBJ2-7; 7 bases map to TRBD2. V lost 3 bases to trimming and J lost 4 bases; unmatched junction nucleotides: 3. Germline values: CDR1 MNHEY, CDR2 SMNVEV (reference sequence). CDR3 length: 13 amino acids. This CDR3 is CASSFQGGYEQYF. CDR3 bases: TGTGCCAGCAGTTTCCAGGGAGGGTACGAGCAGTACTTC.

V gene TRBV20-1 combines with J gene TRBJ2-1; D unresolved. The CDR3 spans 14 residues. Germline-derived CDR1 and CDR2 are DFQATT and SNEGSKA (reference sequence). Trimming shortened V by 1 base and J by 8 bases, and 15 bases separated the two germline ends. CDR3 in DNA: TGCAGTGCTAGAGGGCTTCTTACTTCCGATGAGCAGTTCTTC. It yields the protein CSARGLLTSDEQFF.

This clonotype was seen a handful of times. The chain carries TRBV5-1 and TRBJ2-3; tentative D call: TRBD2 (5 bases). The V end lost 3 bases, the J end lost 0 bases, and 11 bases lay between the germline ends. Germline V CDR1 and CDR2: SGHRS, YFSETQ. This CDR3 is 15 amino acids long. The DNA of the CDR3 is TGCGCCAGCAGCTACCCCCGAGGGAGCACAGATACGCAGTATTTT. It encodes CASSYPRGSTDTQYF.

This clonotype occurred a few times. The chain couples TRBV11-2 to TRBJ2-7, with D unresolved. The V and J ends lost 1 base and 4 bases respectively, with 11 bases between them. This CDR3 comprises 14 residues. Germline CDR1 SGHAT, CDR2 FQNNGV. CDR3 sequence (DNA): TGTGCCAGCAGCTTAGCCGGTGGCCCGTACGAGCAGTACTTC. This translates into CASSLAGGPYEQYF.

This clonotype was detected only a few times. This chain links TRBV20-1 with TRBJ1-1; tentatively, D is TRBD1 (6 bases). This CDR3 has 15 amino acids. Trimming shortened V by 3 bases and J by 0 bases, and 14 bases separated the two germline ends. Germline V gene sequence: CDR1 DFQATT, CDR2 SNEGSKA (reference sequence). The CDR3 region has the DNA TGCAGTGCTAGGAACCCAGGGGCTATGAACACTGAAGCTTTCTTT. The encoded protein is CSARNPGAMNTEAFF.

This clonotype was detected a few times. This chain uses TRBV20-1 with TRBJ2-2; 7 positions agree with TRBD2. J gave up 7 bases and V 3 bases, and 5 bases lay outside the gene matches. This CDR3 region has 13 residues. From germline, CDR1 is DFQATT and CDR2 SNEGSKA (reference sequence). The CDR3: CSARVSGGGELFF. The DNA for the CDR3 is TGCAGTGCTAGGGTCTCGGGGGGCGGGGAGCTGTTTTTT.

This clonotype was seen ten or more times. CDR3 in amino acids: CASSLALPGSPLHF. The CDR3 nucleotides read TGTGCCAGCAGTTTAGCGCTTCCAGGTTCACCCCTCCACTTT. The chain couples TRBV12-3 or TRBV12-4 to TRBJ1-6; D gene unclear. The CDR3 extends over 14 amino acids. V was pared by 0 bases and J by 9 bases, with 9 bases between.

This clonotype was recorded a few times. The V and J genes are TRBV29-1 and TRBJ2-1; D might be TRBD1 (6 bases). Germline V CDR1 and CDR2: SQVTM, ANQGSEA. CDR3 size: 15 residues. V lost 7 bases, J lost 5 bases, and 21 bases lay in between. CDR3 loop: CSASTGAGANNEQFF. Written as DNA, the CDR3 is TGCAGCGCTTCAACTGGGGCAGGGGCAAACAATGAGCAGTTCTTC.

The gene calls are TRBV7-9 and TRBJ1-3; D is uncertain. This CDR3 has 14 amino acids. V was clipped by 7 bases and J by 6 bases, with 16 bases between them. Per the germline V gene, CDR1 is SEHNR and CDR2 is FQNEAQ (reference sequence). CDR3 DNA: TGTGCCAGCATCTCCGTCCGGGATCCAAACACCATATATTTT. Translation: CASISVRDPNTIYF.

This clonotype was counted many times. This chain connects TRBV7-9 to TRBJ1-2, with D perhaps TRBD1 (5 bases). The V end lost 6 bases, the J end lost 4 bases, and 15 bases lay between the germline ends. Germline CDR1 and CDR2: SEHNR and FQNEAQ (reference sequence). There are 14 residues in the CDR3. The chain's CDR3 is CASSQKPTAYGYTF. Written as DNA, the CDR3 is TGTGCCAGCAGTCAAAAACCGACAGCCTATGGCTACACCTTC.

This clonotype was seen a few times. This sequence joins TRBV12-5 and TRBJ1-1; 9 bases line up with TRBD1. Germline-derived CDR1 and CDR2 are LGHNT and FRNRAP. This CDR3 has 14 residues. Losses at the gene ends were 2 bases for V and 9 bases for J; bases not matched to a gene: 7. This CDR3 is CASGLQTGGRKAFF. The CDR3 DNA sequence: TGTGCTAGTGGTTTGCAGACAGGGGGACGAAAAGCTTTCTTT.

This rearrangement joins TRBV11-2 to TRBJ1-2; no reliable D call. Trimming cost V 4 bases and J 4 bases, with 13 bases left between them. There are 14 residues in the CDR3. Germline V gene data show CDR1 as SGHAT and CDR2 as FQNNGV. CDR3 sequence reads: CASSSPGRRYGYTF. In DNA form, the CDR3 reads TGTGCCAGCAGCTCACCCGGGCGTCGCTATGGCTACACCTTC.

This clonotype was seen many times. The rearrangement links TRBV27 to TRBJ1-4; 10 nucleotides line up with TRBD1. This CDR3 has 15 amino acids. Germline V gives CDR1 MNHEY, CDR2 SMNVEV (reference sequence). With 1 base clipped from V and 6 bases from J, the junction kept 2 bases outside the gene matches. The CDR3 loop is CASSLWTGGHEKLFF. CDR3 DNA: TGTGCCAGCAGTTTATGGACAGGGGGTCATGAAAAACTGTTTTTT.

This clonotype showed up just a few times. V usage is TRBV10-3 and J usage is TRBJ2-1; D call uncertain. This CDR3 contains 13 residues. V was cut by 0 bases and J by 10 bases, with 10 bases left in between. Germline V gene data show CDR1 as ENHRY and CDR2 as SYGVKD. The CDR3 DNA reads TGTGCCATCAGTGAGTCTCGGTCTGCGGAGCAGTTCTTC. Translated, it gives CAISESRSAEQFF.

This clonotype was detected many times. This chain links TRBV10-3 with TRBJ2-7, with a tentative D call TRBD1 (5 bases). CDR3 size: 13 residues. In germline, CDR1 is ENHRY, CDR2 SYGVKD. The germline V and J ends were trimmed by 4 bases and 0 bases, with 7 bases remaining between them. The CDR3: CAISGQSSYEQYF. The CDR3 region has the DNA TGTGCCATCAGTGGACAGAGCTCCTACGAGCAGTACTTC.